One sample yielded the 3 T cell receptor beta chains listed below, sequenced in a study of post-analysis software for immune sequencing data. Overall study findings and caveats: Among a handful of TRBV segments more frequent in patients than controls were TRBV5-6, TRBV5-1 and TRBV20-1.

These receptors lack a known antigen. cDNA libraries for TCR beta contained unique molecular identifiers. Each CDR3 protein is one row after TCRdb ran MiXCR on the PCR reads. The sample contains 550,000 to 700,000 distinct CDR3 sequences, around 40% of which appear only once. The sample consisted of blood. These receptors all stem from a girl under 18 with multiple sclerosis.

This chain connects TRBV6-5 to TRBJ1-2; TRBD1 aligns across 7 bases. This CDR3 comprises 14 residues. Germline CDR1 is MNHEY and CDR2 is SVGAGI. V shed 2 bases and J 7 bases; nucleotides not matched to a gene: 7. The CDR3 region has the DNA TGTGCCAGCAGTTACCAAGGGGGCGCGGGTGGCTACACCTTC. This gives the protein CASSYQGGAGGYTF.

V gene TRBV12-3 or TRBV12-4 combines with J gene TRBJ1-1, with 7 positions matching TRBD1. V shed 5 bases and J 4 bases; nucleotides not matched to a gene: 4. The CDR3 covers 13 residues. This chain's CDR3 is CASSDRAGTEAFF. The CDR3 nucleotides read TGTGCCAGCAGTGACAGGGCGGGCACTGAAGCTTTCTTT.

A few counts support this clonotype. CDR3 sequence: CASSLASGTYNEQFF. The CDR3 region has the DNA TGCGCCAGCAGCTTGGCGTCGGGAACCTACAATGAGCAGTTCTTC. The chain combines TRBV5-1 with TRBJ2-1; tentative D call: TRBD2 (5 bases). This CDR3 contains 15 residues. CDR1 and CDR2 from the germline V gene are SGHRS and YFSETQ. Trimming left V 0 bases short and J 2 bases short, with 9 bases between.